This T cell receptor (beta chain) was recorded in a study of T cell repertoires in cytomegalovirus infection. General study findings and limits: Predominance within the ex vivo response was attributable to HLA-C-restricted CMV-specific TCR beta clonotypes. Cumulative frequency (of public TCR beta family members) identified carriers of CMV plus the relevant HLA.

A word on this clonotype: What it binds is not known.

The CDR3 sequence is 15 residues long. V shed 6 bases, J shed 0 bases, and the junction held 7 bases outside the gene matches. Using its own MiXCR run on the reads, TCRdb lists one record per CDR3 protein. The sample carries about 78,000 distinct CDR3 sequences, approximately 40% recorded once. The sequence came from a human donor in good health (CMV status not recorded). Some clones in this sample may be carry-over from other donors' samples. The specimen comprised CD8+ T cells from cultured PBMCs, sampled from culture after CMV antigen stimulation. This sequence joins TRBV12-3 or TRBV12-4 and TRBJ2-5; 7 bases are a match to TRBD1. In DNA form, the CDR3 reads TGTGCCAGCAGCTTCAGGGGGTTGGACCAAGAGACCCAGTACTTC. It encodes CASSFRGLDQETQYF.